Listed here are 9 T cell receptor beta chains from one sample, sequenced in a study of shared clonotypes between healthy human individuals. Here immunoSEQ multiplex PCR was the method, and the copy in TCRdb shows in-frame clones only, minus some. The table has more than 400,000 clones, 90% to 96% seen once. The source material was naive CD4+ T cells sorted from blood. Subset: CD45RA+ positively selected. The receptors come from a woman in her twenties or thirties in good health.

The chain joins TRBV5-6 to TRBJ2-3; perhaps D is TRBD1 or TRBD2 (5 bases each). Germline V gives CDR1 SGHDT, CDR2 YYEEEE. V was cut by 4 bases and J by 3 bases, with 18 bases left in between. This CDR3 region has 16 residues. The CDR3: CASSRPPRWGTDTQYF. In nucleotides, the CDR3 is TGTGCCAGCAGCCGCCCCCCCAGGTGGGGGACAGATACGCAGTATTTT.

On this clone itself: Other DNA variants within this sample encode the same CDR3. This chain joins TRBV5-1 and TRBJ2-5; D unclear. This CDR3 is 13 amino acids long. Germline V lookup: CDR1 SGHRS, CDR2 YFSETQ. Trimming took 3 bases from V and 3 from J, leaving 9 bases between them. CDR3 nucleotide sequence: TGCGCCAGCAGCTGGGCTGGAGAAGAGACCCAGTACTTC. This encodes CASSWAGEETQYF.

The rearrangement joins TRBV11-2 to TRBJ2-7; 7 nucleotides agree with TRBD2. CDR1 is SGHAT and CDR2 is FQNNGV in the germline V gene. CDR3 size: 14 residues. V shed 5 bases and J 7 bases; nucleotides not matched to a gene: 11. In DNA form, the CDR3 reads TGTGCCAGCAGCACAACCTCGGGACTAAATGAGCAGTACTTC. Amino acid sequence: CASSTTSGLNEQYF.

CDR3 in amino acids: CASSRRMVPEAFF. The CDR3 nucleotides are TGTGCCAGCAGTCGTCGCATGGTTCCTGAAGCTTTCTTT. This chain links TRBV6-8 with TRBJ1-1; D gene unclear. This CDR3 has 13 amino acids. Trimming took off 5 bases at V and 6 bases at J, with 13 bases between the two ends. Germline lookup yields CDR1 MNHGY and CDR2 SAAAGT.

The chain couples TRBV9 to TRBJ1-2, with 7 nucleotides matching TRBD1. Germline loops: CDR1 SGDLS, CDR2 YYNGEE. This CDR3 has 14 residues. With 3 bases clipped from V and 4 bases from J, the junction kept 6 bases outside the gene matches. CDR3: CASSGDRAGYGYTF. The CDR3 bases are TGTGCCAGCAGCGGCGACAGGGCTGGCTATGGCTACACCTTC.

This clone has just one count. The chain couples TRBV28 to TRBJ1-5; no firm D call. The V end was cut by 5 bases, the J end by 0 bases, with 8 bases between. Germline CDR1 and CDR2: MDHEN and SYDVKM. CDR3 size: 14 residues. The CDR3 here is CASSRDYSNQPQHF. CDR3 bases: TGTGCCAGCAGTCGAGACTATAGCAATCAGCCCCAGCATTTT.

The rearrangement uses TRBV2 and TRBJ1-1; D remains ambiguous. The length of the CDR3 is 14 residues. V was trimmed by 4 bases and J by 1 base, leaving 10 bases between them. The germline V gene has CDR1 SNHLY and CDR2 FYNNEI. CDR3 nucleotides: TGTGCCAGCAGTGTCGCCGCCGGGAACACTGAAGCTTTCTTT. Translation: CASSVAAGNTEAFF.

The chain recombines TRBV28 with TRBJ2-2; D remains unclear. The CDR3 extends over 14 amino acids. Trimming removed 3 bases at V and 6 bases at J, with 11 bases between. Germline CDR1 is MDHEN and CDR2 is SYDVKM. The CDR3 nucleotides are TGTGCCAGCAGTTTGGTTAGGGTCGCCGGGGAGCTGTTTTTT. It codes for CASSLVRVAGELFF.

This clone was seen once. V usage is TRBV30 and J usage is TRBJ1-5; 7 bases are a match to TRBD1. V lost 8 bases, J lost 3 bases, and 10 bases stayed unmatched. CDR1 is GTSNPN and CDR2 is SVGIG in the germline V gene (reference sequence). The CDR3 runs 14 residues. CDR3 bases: TGTGCCGGATCTAGGACAGGCGACAATCAGCCCCAGCATTTT. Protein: CAGSRTGDNQPQHF.